This T cell receptor beta chain stems from a study of blood T cell repertoires in COVID-19. Overall study context: Acute-phase and convalescent COVID-19 samples originated in the United States, Italy and Spain. Sources were T cells, B-cell-depleted T cells, or PBMCs; the material itself was cDNA or gDNA.

The CDR3 has 11 residues. The J segment lost 10 bases and the V segment lost 7 bases, leaving 4 bases of the junction unmatched. Original analysis: Reference gene primer amplification gave estimated nucleated cell counts. Assay: immunoSEQ multiplex PCR; the TCRdb copy retains only in-frame clones and omits some. That table is the source of V, J and clone size, and D and trimming were worked out from the DNA. The profile shows about 73,000 clones, 65% to 85% of them singletons. The gene calls are TRBV12-3 or TRBV12-4 and TRBJ2-1; 7 nucleotides align to TRBD1. The TCR sequence derives from an elderly man with active or convalescent COVID-19. The sequenced sample was peripheral blood. The CDR3 nucleotides are TGTGCCAGCACCGGCAGGGGGGAGCAGTTCTTC. This gives the protein CASTGRGEQFF.